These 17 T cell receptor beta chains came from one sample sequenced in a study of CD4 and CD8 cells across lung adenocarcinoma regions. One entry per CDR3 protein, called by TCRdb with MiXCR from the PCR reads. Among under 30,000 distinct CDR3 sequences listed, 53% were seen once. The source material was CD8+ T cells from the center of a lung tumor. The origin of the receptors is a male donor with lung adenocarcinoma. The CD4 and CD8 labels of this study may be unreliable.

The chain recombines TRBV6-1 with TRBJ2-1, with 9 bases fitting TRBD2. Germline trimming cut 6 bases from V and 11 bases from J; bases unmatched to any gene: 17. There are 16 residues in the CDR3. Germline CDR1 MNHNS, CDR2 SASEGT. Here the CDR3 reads CASREPWASGTDKQFF. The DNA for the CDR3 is TGTGCCAGCAGGGAACCGTGGGCTAGCGGGACCGATAAGCAGTTCTTC.

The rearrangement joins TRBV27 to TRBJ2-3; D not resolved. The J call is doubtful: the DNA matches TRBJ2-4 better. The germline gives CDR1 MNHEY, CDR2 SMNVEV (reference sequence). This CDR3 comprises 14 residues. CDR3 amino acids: CASSRLSGTNTQYF. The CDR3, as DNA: TGTGCCAGCAGTCGCCTGTCGGGCACAAATACTCAGTACTTC.

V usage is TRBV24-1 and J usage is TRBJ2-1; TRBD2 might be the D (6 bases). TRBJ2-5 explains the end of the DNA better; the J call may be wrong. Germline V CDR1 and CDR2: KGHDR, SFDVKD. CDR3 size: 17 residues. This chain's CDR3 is CATSDPDLAREQETQYF. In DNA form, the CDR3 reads TGTGCCACCAGTGACCCCGATCTAGCGAGAGAACAAGAGACCCAGTACTTC.

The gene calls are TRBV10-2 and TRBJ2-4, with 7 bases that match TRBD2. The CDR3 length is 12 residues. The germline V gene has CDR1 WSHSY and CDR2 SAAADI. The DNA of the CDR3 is TGCGCGGGGAGGGGAGCCACAGATACTCAGTACTTC. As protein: CAGRGATDTQYF.

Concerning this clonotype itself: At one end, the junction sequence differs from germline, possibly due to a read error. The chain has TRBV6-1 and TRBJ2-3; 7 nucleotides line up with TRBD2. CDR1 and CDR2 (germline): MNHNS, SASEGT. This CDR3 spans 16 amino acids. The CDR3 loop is CASGEAGGGDRDTQYF. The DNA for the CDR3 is TGTGCCAGCGGGGAAGCCGGGGGAGGGGATCGGGATACGCAGTATTTC.

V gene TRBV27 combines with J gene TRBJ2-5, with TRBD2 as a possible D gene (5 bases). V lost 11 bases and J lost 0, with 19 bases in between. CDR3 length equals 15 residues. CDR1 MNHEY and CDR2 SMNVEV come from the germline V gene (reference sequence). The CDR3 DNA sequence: TGTGCCGCGGGCCCCGCGGGCCGGGACCAAGAGACCCAGTACTTC. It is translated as CAAGPAGRDQETQYF.

As DNA, the CDR3 is TGTGCCAGCAGCCCCTCCCGGGCAGGGGGGCAGACCCAGTTCTTC. This translates into CASSPSRAGGQTQFF. V and J are TRBV7-2 and TRBJ2-1; D perhaps matches TRBD1 (7 bases). V was trimmed by 5 bases and J by 13 bases, leaving 24 bases between them. This CDR3 has 15 residues. Germline assignment: CDR1 SGHTA and CDR2 FQGNSA.

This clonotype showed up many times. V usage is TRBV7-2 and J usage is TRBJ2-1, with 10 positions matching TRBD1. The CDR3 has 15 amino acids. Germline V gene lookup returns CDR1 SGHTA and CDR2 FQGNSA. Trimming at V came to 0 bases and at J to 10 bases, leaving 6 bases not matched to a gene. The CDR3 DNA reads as TGTGCCAGCAGCTTAGCGTTGGGACAGGGGAAGGAGCAGTTCTTC. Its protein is CASSLALGQGKEQFF.

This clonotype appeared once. The CDR3: CASTGRRATDTQYF. The CDR3 DNA reads as TGCGCCAGCACGGGCAGGCGAGCCACAGATACTCAGTACTTC. This sequence joins TRBV10-1 and TRBJ2-4; D call uncertain. CDR1 and CDR2 (germline): WNHNN, SYGVQD (reference sequence). Trimming took off 7 bases at V and 12 bases at J, with 22 bases between the two ends. The CDR3 is 14 residues long.

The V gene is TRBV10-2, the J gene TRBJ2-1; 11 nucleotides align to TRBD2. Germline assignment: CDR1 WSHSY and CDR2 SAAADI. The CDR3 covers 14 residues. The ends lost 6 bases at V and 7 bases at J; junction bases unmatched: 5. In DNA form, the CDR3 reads TGCGCCAGCAGAGTAGCGGGGGGGCTAAATGAGCAGTTCTTC. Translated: CASRVAGGLNEQFF.

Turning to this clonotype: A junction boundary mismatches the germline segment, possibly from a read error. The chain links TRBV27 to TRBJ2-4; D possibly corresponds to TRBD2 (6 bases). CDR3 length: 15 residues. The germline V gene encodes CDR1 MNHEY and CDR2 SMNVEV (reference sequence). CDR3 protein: CASSPAGRDQNIQYF. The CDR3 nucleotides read TGTGCCAGCAGCCCAGCGGGCCGGGACCAAAACATCCAGTACTTC.

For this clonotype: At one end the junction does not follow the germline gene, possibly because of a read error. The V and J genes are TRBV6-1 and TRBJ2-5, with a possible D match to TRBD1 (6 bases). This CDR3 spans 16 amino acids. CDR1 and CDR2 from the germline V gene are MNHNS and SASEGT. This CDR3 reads CASGEAGTRDQETQYF. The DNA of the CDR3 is TGTGCCAGCGGGGAAGCCGGGACACGTGACCAAGAGACCCAGTATTTC.

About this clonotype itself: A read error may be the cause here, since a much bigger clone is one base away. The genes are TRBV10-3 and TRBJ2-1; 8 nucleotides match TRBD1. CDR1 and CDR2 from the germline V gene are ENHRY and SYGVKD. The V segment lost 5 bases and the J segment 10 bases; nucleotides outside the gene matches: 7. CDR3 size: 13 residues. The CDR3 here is CAISMDRANEQFF. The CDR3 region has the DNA TGTGCCATCAGTATGGACAGGGCTAACGAGCAGTTCTTC.

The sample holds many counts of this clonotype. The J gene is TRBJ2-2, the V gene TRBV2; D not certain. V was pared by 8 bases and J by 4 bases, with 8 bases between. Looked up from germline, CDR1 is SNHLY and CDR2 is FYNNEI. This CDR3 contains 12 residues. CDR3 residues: CASAWGTGELFF. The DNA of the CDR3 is TGTGCCAGCGCCTGGGGCACCGGGGAGCTGTTTTTT.

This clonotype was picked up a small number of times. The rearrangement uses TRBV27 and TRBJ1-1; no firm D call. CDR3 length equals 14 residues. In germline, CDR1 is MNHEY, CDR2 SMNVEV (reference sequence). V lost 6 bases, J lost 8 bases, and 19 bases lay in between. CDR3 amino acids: CASSKNTRQTEAFF. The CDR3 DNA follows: TGTGCCAGCAGCAAGAATACCCGACAAACAGAAGCTTTCTTT.

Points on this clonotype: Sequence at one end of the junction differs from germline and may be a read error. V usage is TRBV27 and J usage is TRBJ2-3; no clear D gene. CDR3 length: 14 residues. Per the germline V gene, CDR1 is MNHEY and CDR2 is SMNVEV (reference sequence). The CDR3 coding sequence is TGTGCGGGCAGTCGGCTCGCTGGCCAAGATACGCAGTACTTT. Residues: CAGSRLAGQDTQYF.

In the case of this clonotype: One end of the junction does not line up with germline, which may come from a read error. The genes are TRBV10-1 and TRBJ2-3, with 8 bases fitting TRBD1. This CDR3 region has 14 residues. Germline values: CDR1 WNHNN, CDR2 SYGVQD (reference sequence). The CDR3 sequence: CAGRGLRDKNTQYF. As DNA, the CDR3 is TGCGCCGGCAGGGGGCTACGAGACAAAAATACTCAGTACTTT.